This T cell receptor beta chain originates from a study of T cells in Graves' hyperthyroidism and ophthalmopathy. Points from the study as a whole: Separating ophthalmopathy from stable hyperthyroidism was achieved by a 13 V-J model.

This CDR3 has 15 amino acids. J gave up 4 bases and V 7 bases, and 10 bases lay outside the gene matches. Exclusions: uncontrolled infection, other autoimmune disease, pregnancy, lactation. The diagnoses drew upon clinical symptoms, serum thyroxine and TRAb, thyroid ultrasound and orbital computed tomography. What was amplified from RNA transcripts were TCR beta CDR3 regions. RT-PCR in the first round (using the HTBI primer set) targeted the TCR CDR3. TCRdb ran MiXCR on the multiplex PCR reads and lists one entry per CDR3 protein. The sample gives 480,000 or so distinct CDR3 sequences, about 45% of which show up once; 35% to 50% is in the top ten. This clonotype was counted only a few times. Its target is unknown.

The chain combines TRBV12-3 or TRBV12-4 with TRBJ1-5, with TRBD1 identical over 7 bases. The sample was peripheral blood or thyroid tissue (not recorded which). The sequence came from an adult woman with Graves' disease, either hyperthyroidism or ophthalmopathy (not recorded which). The CDR3 spells CASTPSGQANQPQHF. CDR3 nucleotides: TGTGCCAGCACCCCCAGCGGACAGGCTAATCAGCCCCAGCATTTT.